This T cell receptor (beta chain) was observed in a study of cytotoxic CD8 clonotypes in ibrutinib-treated CLL. Measured with immunoSEQ multiplex PCR; TCRdb has only the in-frame clones, and not every one. The sample records some 130,000 clones, over 75% being singletons. For TCR beta libraries, about 2 micrograms of genomic DNA were obtained from cryopreserved PBMCs. The TCR sequence derives from a human donor with chronic lymphocytic leukemia. Sample: PBMCs, taken after 24 months of ibrutinib treatment.

CDR3 in amino acids: CASSLEGSGDTQYF. The CDR3 bases are TGTGCCAGCAGTCTTGAGGGTAGCGGGGATACGCAGTATTTT. V and J are TRBV28 and TRBJ2-3; 7 bases are a match to TRBD2. CDR3 length equals 14 residues. The germline V gene has CDR1 MDHEN and CDR2 SYDVKM. With V trimmed by 5 bases and J by 6 bases, 8 bases remained unmatched. The full variable domain, in which reference TRBV28 and TRBJ2-3 provide the parts outside the CDR3, is DVKVTQSSRYLVKRTGEKVFLECVQDMDHENMFWYRQDPGLGLRLIYFSYDVKMKEKGDIPEGYSVSREKKERFSLILESASTNQTSMYLCASSLEGSGDTQYFGPGTRLTVL.